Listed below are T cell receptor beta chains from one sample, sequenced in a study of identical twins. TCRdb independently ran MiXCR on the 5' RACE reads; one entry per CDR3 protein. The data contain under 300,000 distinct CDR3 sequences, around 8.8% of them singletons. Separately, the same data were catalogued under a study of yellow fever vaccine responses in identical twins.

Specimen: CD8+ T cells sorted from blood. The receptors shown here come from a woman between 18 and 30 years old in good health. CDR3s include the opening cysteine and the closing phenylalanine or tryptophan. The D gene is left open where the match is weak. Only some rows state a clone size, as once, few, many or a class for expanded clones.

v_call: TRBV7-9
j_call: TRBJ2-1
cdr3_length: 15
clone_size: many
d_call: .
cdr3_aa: CASSLTAGVGDEQFF
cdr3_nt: TGTGCCAGCAGCTTAACCGCCGGGGTGGGCGATGAGCAGTTCTTC

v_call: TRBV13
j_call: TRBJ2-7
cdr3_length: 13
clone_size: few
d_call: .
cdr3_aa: CASSLTKSYEQYF
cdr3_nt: TGTGCCAGCAGCTTAACGAAGTCCTACGAGCAGTACTTC

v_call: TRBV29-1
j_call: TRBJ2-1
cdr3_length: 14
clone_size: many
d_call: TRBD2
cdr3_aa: CSVVREGPYNEQFF
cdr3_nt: TGCAGCGTTGTGCGGGAGGGCCCCTACAATGAGCAGTTCTTC

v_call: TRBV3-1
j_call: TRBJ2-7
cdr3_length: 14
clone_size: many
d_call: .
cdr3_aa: CASSQVGISYEQYF
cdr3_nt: TGTGCCAGCAGCCAAGTTGGGATATCCTACGAGCAGTACTTC

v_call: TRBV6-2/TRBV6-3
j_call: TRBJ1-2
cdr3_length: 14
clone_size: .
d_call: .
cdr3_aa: CASSYRPEDYGYTF
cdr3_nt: TGTGCCAGCAGTTACAGGCCAGAAGACTATGGCTACACCTTC

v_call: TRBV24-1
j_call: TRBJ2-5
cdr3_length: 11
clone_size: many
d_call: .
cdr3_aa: CATSYQETQYF
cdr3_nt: TGTGCCACCAGTTATCAAGAGACCCAGTACTTC

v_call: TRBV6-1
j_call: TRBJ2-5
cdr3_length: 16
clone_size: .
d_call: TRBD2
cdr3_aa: CASRRELAGGLETQYF
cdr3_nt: TGTGCCAGCAGAAGAGAGCTAGCGGGGGGTTTAGAGACCCAGTACTTC

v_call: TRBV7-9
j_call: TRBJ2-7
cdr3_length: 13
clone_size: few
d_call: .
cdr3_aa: CASNPVEAYEQYF
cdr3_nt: TGTGCCAGCAACCCTGTTGAGGCTTACGAGCAGTACTTC

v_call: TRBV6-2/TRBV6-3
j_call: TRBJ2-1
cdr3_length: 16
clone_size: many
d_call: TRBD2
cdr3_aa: CASSYSRLAGVNEQFF
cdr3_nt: TGTGCCAGCAGTTACTCTCGCCTAGCGGGAGTCAATGAGCAGTTCTTC

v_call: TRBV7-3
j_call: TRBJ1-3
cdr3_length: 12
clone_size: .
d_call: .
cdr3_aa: CASSLSRNTIYF
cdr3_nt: TGTGCCAGCAGCCTGAGCAGAAACACCATATATTTT

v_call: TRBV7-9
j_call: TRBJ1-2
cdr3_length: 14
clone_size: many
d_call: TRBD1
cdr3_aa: CASSPGQGINGYTF
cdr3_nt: TGTGCCAGCAGCCCGGGACAGGGGATCAATGGCTACACCTTC

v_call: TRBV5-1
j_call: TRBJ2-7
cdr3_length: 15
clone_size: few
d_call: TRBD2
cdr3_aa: CASSLGGGGAYEQYF
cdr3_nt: TGCGCCAGCAGCTTGGGTGGCGGGGGGGCCTACGAGCAGTACTTC

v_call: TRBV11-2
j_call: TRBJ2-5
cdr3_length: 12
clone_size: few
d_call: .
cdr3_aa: CASSTSSETQYF
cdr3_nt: TGTGCCAGCAGCACTAGCTCAGAGACCCAGTACTTC

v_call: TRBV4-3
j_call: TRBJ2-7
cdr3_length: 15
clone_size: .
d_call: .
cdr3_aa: CASSPDRSSSYEQYF
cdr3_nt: TGCGCCAGCAGCCCCGACCGGTCTAGCTCCTACGAGCAGTACTTC

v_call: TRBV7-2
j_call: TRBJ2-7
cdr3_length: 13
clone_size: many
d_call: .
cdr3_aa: CASSYHLNYEQYF
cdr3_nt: TGTGCCAGCAGCTACCACCTGAACTACGAGCAGTACTTC

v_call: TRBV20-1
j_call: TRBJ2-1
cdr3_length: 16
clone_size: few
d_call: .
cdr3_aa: CSARDLRGHSYNEQFF
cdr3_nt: TGCAGTGCTAGAGATCTTCGGGGGCACTCCTACAATGAGCAGTTCTTC

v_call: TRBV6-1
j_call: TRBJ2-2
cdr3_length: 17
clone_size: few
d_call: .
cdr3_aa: CASSQSWGAYDTGELFF
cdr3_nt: TGTGCCAGCAGTCAAAGCTGGGGAGCGTATGACACCGGGGAGCTGTTTTTT

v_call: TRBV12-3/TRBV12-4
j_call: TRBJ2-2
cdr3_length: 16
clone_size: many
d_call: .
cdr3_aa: CASSLVGAGWTGELFF
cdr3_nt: TGTGCCAGCAGCCTTGTTGGGGCCGGGTGGACCGGGGAGCTGTTTTTT

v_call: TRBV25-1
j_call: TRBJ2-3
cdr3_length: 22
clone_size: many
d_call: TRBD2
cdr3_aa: CASSDNPARPGLAGGYTDTQYF
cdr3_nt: TGTGCCAGCAGTGACAACCCCGCCCGGCCGGGACTAGCGGGAGGGTACACAGATACGCAGTATTTT

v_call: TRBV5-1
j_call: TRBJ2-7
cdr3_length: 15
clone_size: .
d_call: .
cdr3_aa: CASSLVGRGDYEQYF
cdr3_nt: TGCGCCAGCAGCTTGGTAGGTAGGGGAGACTACGAGCAGTACTTC

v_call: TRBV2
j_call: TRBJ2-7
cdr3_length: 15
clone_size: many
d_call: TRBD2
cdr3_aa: CASSEGLAATYEQYF
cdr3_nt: TGTGCCAGCAGTGAGGGACTAGCGGCCACCTACGAGCAGTACTTC

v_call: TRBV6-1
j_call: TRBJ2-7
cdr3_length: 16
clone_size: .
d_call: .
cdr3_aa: CASSGRDGQGTYEQYF
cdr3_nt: TGTGCCAGCAGTGGCCGGGACGGCCAGGGCACCTACGAGCAGTACTTC

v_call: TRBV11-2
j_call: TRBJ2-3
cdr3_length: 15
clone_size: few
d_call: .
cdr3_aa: CASSLALDRTDTQYF
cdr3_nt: TGTGCCAGCAGCTTAGCGTTAGATCGCACAGATACGCAGTATTTT

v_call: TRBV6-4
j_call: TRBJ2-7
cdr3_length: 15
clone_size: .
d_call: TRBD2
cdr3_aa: CASSPSAGGIYEQYF
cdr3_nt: TGTGCCAGCAGCCCTTCTGCGGGAGGAATCTACGAGCAGTACTTC

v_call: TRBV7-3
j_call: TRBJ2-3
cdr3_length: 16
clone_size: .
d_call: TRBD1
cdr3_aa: CASSLIGGQGGDTQYF
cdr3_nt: TGTGCCAGCAGCTTAATCGGAGGACAGGGTGGGGATACGCAGTATTTT

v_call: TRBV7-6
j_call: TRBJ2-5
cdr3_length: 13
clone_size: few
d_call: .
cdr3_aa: CASSSHIQETQYF
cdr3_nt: TGTGCCAGCAGCTCGCACATTCAAGAGACCCAGTACTTC

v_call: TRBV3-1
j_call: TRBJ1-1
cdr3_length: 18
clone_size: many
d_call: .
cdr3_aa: CASSQAKNTYTLNTEAFF
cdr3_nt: TGTGCCAGCAGCCAAGCCAAAAACACCTATACCTTGAACACTGAAGCTTTCTTT

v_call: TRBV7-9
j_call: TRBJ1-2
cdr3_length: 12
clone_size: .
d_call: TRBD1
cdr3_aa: CGMLTGMDGYTF
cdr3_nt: TGTGGCATGCTGACAGGGATGGATGGCTACACCTTC

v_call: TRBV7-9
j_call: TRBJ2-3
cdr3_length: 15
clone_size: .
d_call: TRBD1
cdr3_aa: CASSLVGTVEDTQYF
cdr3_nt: TGTGCCAGCAGCTTAGTCGGGACAGTTGAAGATACGCAGTATTTT

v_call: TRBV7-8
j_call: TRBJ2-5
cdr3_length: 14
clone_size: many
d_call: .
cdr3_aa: CASSLGTVQETQYF
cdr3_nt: TGTGCCAGCAGCTTAGGGACAGTCCAAGAGACCCAGTACTTC

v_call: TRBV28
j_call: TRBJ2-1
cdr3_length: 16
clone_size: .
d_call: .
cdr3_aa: CASSFEGLGQGNEQFF
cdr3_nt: TGTGCCAGCAGTTTCGAGGGTCTTGGGCAGGGTAATGAGCAGTTCTTC

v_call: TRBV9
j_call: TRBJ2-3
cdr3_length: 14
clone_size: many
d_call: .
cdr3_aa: CASSVEGVVDTQYF
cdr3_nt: TGTGCCAGCAGCGTAGAAGGGGTAGTAGATACGCAGTATTTT

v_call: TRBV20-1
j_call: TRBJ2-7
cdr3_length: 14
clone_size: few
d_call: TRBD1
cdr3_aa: CSARDPGQLYEQYF
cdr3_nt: TGCAGTGCTAGAGACCCGGGACAGCTATACGAGCAGTACTTC

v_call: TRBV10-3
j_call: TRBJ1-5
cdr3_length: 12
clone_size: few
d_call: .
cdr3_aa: CAIRGENQPQHF
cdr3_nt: TGTGCCATCAGGGGGGAGAATCAGCCCCAGCATTTT

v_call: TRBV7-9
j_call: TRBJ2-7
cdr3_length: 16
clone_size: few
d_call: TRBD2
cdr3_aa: CASSLVAGLAVYEQYF
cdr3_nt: TGTGCCAGCAGCTTAGTGGCGGGACTAGCGGTTTACGAGCAGTACTTC

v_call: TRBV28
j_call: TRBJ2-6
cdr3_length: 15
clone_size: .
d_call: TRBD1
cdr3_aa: CASGQGISGANVLTF
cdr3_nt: TGTGCCAGCGGACAGGGGATTTCTGGGGCCAACGTCCTGACTTTC